Presented here are 28 T cell receptor beta chains from one specimen sequenced in a study of CD8 T cells in Susac syndrome. An amount of RNA that ranged from roughly 0.45 to 1 ug was reverse transcribed with random hexamers. TCRdb analysed the immunoSEQ multiplex PCR reads with MiXCR anew, one entry per CDR3 protein. Of some 190,000 distinct CDR3 sequences listed, nearly 97% are singletons. Input material: CD4+ T cells from PBMCs. Receptors originate from a human donor with multiple sclerosis.

The CDR3 region has the DNA TGTGCCAGCAGCATCACGACTAGCGGGGTGCCGTATGGAACCCAGTACTTC. Protein: CASSITTSGVPYGTQYF. This sequence joins TRBV7-9 and TRBJ2-5, with TRBD2 matching over 11 bases. Looked up from germline, CDR1 is SEHNR and CDR2 is FQNEAQ (reference sequence). This CDR3 is built from 17 residues. J lost 8 bases, V lost 5 bases, and 16 bases had no gene match.

The rearrangement joins TRBV11-1 to TRBJ1-5; TRBD1 might be the D (5 bases). The CDR3 runs to 18 residues. The germline gives CDR1 SGHAT, CDR2 FQDESV (reference sequence). V was clipped by 2 bases and J by 6 bases, with 23 bases between them. The CDR3 DNA sequence: TGTGCCAGCAGCTTACATCTCGGGAGTCTTTCAGGGTCTCAGCCCCAGCATTTT. Amino acids: CASSLHLGSLSGSQPQHF.

The chain couples TRBV9 to TRBJ2-1; D gene ambiguous. The CDR3 consists of 13 residues. The V gene's germline CDR1 is SGDLS and CDR2 YYNGEE. V was clipped by 4 bases and J by 5 bases, with 10 bases between them. This chain's CDR3 is CASSQGPNNEQFF. CDR3 in DNA: TGTGCCAGCAGCCAAGGACCCAACAATGAGCAGTTCTTC. Full variable domain (remainder filled in from reference TRBV9 and TRBJ2-1): DSGVTQTPKHLITATGQRVTLRCSPRSGDLSVYWYQQSLDQGLQFLIQYYNGEERAKGNILERFSAQQFPDLHSELNLSSLELGDSALYFCASSQGPNNEQFFGPGTRLTVL.

The chain couples TRBV29-1 to TRBJ2-1; D assignment may be TRBD1 or TRBD2 (6 bases each). The CDR3 loop spans 16 amino acids. V gave up 0 bases and J gave up 4 bases, with 16 bases separating them. CDR1 and CDR2 from the germline V gene are SQVTM and ANQGSEA. For the CDR3, the DNA is TGCAGCGTTGAAGATGGTCGAGGGGGGATATACAATGAGCAGTTCTTC. Translating gives CSVEDGRGGIYNEQFF.

This chain links TRBV5-6 with TRBJ2-1; unclear D gene. This CDR3 has 11 amino acids. CDR1 SGHDT and CDR2 YYEEEE come from the germline V gene. Trimming removed 1 base at V and 10 bases at J, with 6 bases between. The CDR3, as DNA: TGTGCCAGCAGCTTGTTAGCCGAGCAGTTCTTC. Translated: CASSLLAEQFF.

V and J are TRBV2 and TRBJ2-3; 7 bases are shared with TRBD2. The CDR3 totals 15 residues. V was pared by 3 bases and J by 9 bases, with 12 bases of the junction left unmatched. Germline values: CDR1 SNHLY, CDR2 FYNNEI. Here the CDR3 DNA reads TGTGCCAGCAGTGATGTCGGGGGGACGATGGACACGCAGTATTTT. Translating it yields CASSDVGGTMDTQYF.

The CDR3 reads CSARDAGTERSEAFF. CDR3 nucleotide sequence: TGCAGTGCTAGAGATGCCGGGACAGAAAGGAGTGAAGCTTTCTTT. This chain uses TRBV20-1 with TRBJ1-1; 7 bases match TRBD1. This CDR3 has 15 amino acids. V shed 0 bases, J shed 7 bases, and the junction held 11 bases outside the gene matches. From germline, CDR1 is DFQATT and CDR2 SNEGSKA (reference sequence).

The rearrangement uses TRBV29-1 and TRBJ1-2, with D perhaps matching TRBD1 (5 bases). Deletions cut 7 bases from V and 4 bases from J, with 19 bases between. The CDR3 sequence is 14 residues long. Germline CDR1 and CDR2: SQVTM and ANQGSEA. The CDR3 loop reads CSAEGRGQGYGYTF. The DNA for the CDR3 is TGCAGCGCTGAGGGCCGCGGACAAGGCTATGGCTACACCTTC. Filled out from reference TRBV29-1 and TRBJ1-2, the complete variable domain reads SAVISQKPSRDICQRGTSLTIQCQVDSQVTMMFWYRQQPGQSLTLIATANQGSEATYESGFVIDKFPISRPNLTFSTLTVSNMSPEDSSIYLCSAEGRGQGYGYTFGSGTRLTVV.

The rearrangement joins TRBV9 to TRBJ1-6; 9 bases are a match to TRBD1. This CDR3 contains 14 residues. Germline V gene data show CDR1 as SGDLS and CDR2 as YYNGEE. The V gene end was trimmed by 2 bases and the J gene end by 8 bases; junction bases not matched to a gene: 2. CDR3: CASSVRTGDSPLHF. The CDR3 coding sequence is TGTGCCAGCAGCGTGCGGACAGGGGATTCACCCCTCCACTTT.

The V call is TRBV29-1, the J call TRBJ1-1; D is ambiguous. Per germline, CDR1 SQVTM and CDR2 ANQGSEA. Between the trimmed V and J ends, which lost 7 bases and 2 bases, there was a span of 17 bases. This CDR3 contains 14 residues. CDR3 sequence reads: CSATGAAGNTEAFF. In DNA form, the CDR3 reads TGCAGCGCCACGGGTGCCGCGGGTAACACTGAAGCTTTCTTT.

This clonotype appeared a single time. The V gene is TRBV30, the J gene TRBJ1-6; D call uncertain. The V and J ends lost 1 base and 15 bases respectively, with 19 bases between them. Germline V gene sequence: CDR1 GTSNPN, CDR2 SVGIG (reference sequence). This CDR3 has 14 residues. For the CDR3, the DNA is TGTGCCTGGAGTGCCGGACCGGACGGCAAAGTCCTCCACTTT. Its protein is CAWSAGPDGKVLHF.

V and J are TRBV7-3 and TRBJ2-3; D unresolved. Germline V gene data show CDR1 as SGHTA and CDR2 as FQGTGA. This CDR3 has 14 residues. Trimming pared 5 bases from V and 0 bases from J, leaving 9 bases between. For the CDR3, the DNA is TGTGCCAGCAGCATTGGCTTGAGCACAGATACGCAGTATTTT. Translation: CASSIGLSTDTQYF.

The V call is TRBV5-1, the J call TRBJ1-2; unclear D gene. V was cut by 3 bases and J by 5 bases, with 8 bases left in between. There are 12 residues in the CDR3. Germline assignment: CDR1 SGHRS and CDR2 YFSETQ. The DNA for the CDR3 is TGCGCCAGCAGCTCCGACAAGTATGGCTACACCTTC. Translating gives CASSSDKYGYTF.

This clonotype was seen only a few times. V is TRBV30 and J is TRBJ2-7; 8 bases are a match to TRBD1. After removal of 4 bases from V and 5 bases from J, the junction contained 7 bases not matched to a gene. The CDR3 spans 13 residues. CDR1 and CDR2 (germline): GTSNPN, SVGIG (reference sequence). CDR3 nucleotide sequence: TGTGCCTGGACTGGACAGGGAGCAAACGAGCAGTACTTC. Translating gives CAWTGQGANEQYF.

This chain connects TRBV30 to TRBJ2-3; D is ambiguous. Germline CDR1 reads GTSNPN; CDR2 reads SVGIG (reference sequence). The CDR3 has 13 amino acids. Between the trimmed V and J ends, which lost 1 base and 6 bases, there was a span of 11 bases. The CDR3 DNA follows: TGTGCCTGGAGTGCACTTACCGGTGATACGCAGTATTTT. Translated: CAWSALTGDTQYF.

The CDR3 sequence is CASRPGGIDTQYF. DNA of the CDR3: TGTGCCAGCAGGCCAGGGGGCATAGATACGCAGTATTTT. The chain couples TRBV2 to TRBJ2-3; 8 bases are shared with TRBD1. The junction had 4 bases not matched to a gene; V was cut back by 6 bases and J by 5 bases. Germline CDR1 reads SNHLY; CDR2 reads FYNNEI. The CDR3 covers 13 residues.

This sequence joins TRBV6-5 and TRBJ1-2; D is unresolved. Per germline, CDR1 MNHEY and CDR2 SVGAGI. CDR3 length equals 12 residues. V was clipped by 3 bases and J by 2 bases, with 4 bases between them. The CDR3 DNA is TGTGCCAGCAGTTATGGCAACTATGGCTACACCTTC. Residues: CASSYGNYGYTF.

The CDR3 coding sequence is TGCAGCCTGTTGATTAGACAGGGTTACCAGTACTTC. Translation gives CSLLIRQGYQYF. The chain combines TRBV29-1 with TRBJ2-5; 7 bases map to TRBD1. Trimming removed 8 bases from V and 10 bases from J; junction bases left unmatched: 13. CDR1 SQVTM and CDR2 ANQGSEA come from the germline V gene. This CDR3 contains 12 residues.

CDR3 sequence reads: CASSLRGDNTDTQYF. The CDR3 DNA is TGTGCCAGCAGCCTACGGGGGGACAACACAGATACGCAGTATTTT. The genes are TRBV3-1 and TRBJ2-3, with D tentatively TRBD2 (7 bases). Germline V gives CDR1 LGHDT, CDR2 YNNKEL (reference sequence). Trimming shortened V by 4 bases and J by 2 bases, and 13 bases separated the two germline ends. The CDR3 covers 15 residues.

The CDR3 DNA is TGTGCCAGCAGCGTCGGGGCTGCCCAATTGAATGAAAAACTGTTTTTT. Translating it yields CASSVGAAQLNEKLFF. The chain uses TRBV9 and TRBJ1-4, with TRBD1 as a possible D gene (5 bases). Germline V gene data show CDR1 as SGDLS and CDR2 as YYNGEE. CDR3 length: 16 residues. Trimming removed 2 bases at V and 5 bases at J, with 16 bases between.

V gene TRBV3-1 combines with J gene TRBJ2-5; D call uncertain. V gave up 4 bases and J gave up 5 bases, with 11 bases separating them. This CDR3 is built from 13 residues. In germline, CDR1 is LGHDT, CDR2 YNNKEL (reference sequence). The CDR3 region has the DNA TGTGCCAGCAGCCTGGAACTCTTGGAGACCCAGTACTTC. Translation: CASSLELLETQYF.

This chain connects TRBV5-1 to TRBJ2-7, with 9 bases aligning to TRBD2. The germline CDR1 and CDR2 sequences are SGHRS and YFSETQ. Trimming cost V 6 bases and J 4 bases; bases outside gene matches: 8. This CDR3 spans 14 amino acids. The CDR3 DNA reads TGCGCCAGCATGCGGACTAGCGCCTCATACGAGCAGTACTTC. Translating gives CASMRTSASYEQYF.

This chain uses TRBV3-1 with TRBJ1-3; D is ambiguous. The CDR3 has 14 amino acids. CDR1 is LGHDT, CDR2 YNNKEL, per germline (reference sequence). V lost 7 bases to trimming and J lost 0 bases, with 10 bases between them. The CDR3 region is CASTSQSSGNTIYF. The CDR3 nucleotides read TGTGCCAGCACCTCCCAAAGCTCTGGAAACACCATATATTTT.

V is TRBV12-3 or TRBV12-4 and J is TRBJ2-1; D gene unclear. CDR3 length equals 14 residues. Trimming removed 5 bases from V and 0 bases from J, with 8 bases in between. CDR3 sequence (DNA): TGTGCCAGCAGTGCCCTGAGCTCCTACAATGAGCAGTTCTTC. This gives the protein CASSALSSYNEQFF.

The rearrangement uses TRBV11-2 and TRBJ2-6, with D uncertain. CDR3 size: 16 residues. Looked up from germline, CDR1 is SGHAT and CDR2 is FQNNGV. Trimming removed 5 bases from V and 0 bases from J, with 11 bases in between. Here the CDR3 DNA reads TGTGCCAGCAGCGCCCGACTGGCCTCTGGGGCCAACGTCCTGACTTTC. Residues: CASSARLASGANVLTF. The full variable domain, in which reference TRBV11-2 and TRBJ2-6 provide the parts outside the CDR3, is EAGVAQSPRYKIIEKRQSVAFWCNPISGHATLYWYQQILGQGPKLLIQFQNNGVVDDSQLPKDRFSAERLKGVDSTLKIQPAKLEDSAVYLCASSARLASGANVLTFGAGSRLTVL.

The chain joins TRBV20-1 to TRBJ2-7; no definite D call. CDR1 is DFQATT, CDR2 SNEGSKA, per germline (reference sequence). Trimming removed 0 bases from V and 5 bases from J, with 14 bases in between. The CDR3 sequence is 14 residues long. CDR3 residues: CSARDGVEAHEQYF. CDR3 sequence (DNA): TGCAGTGCTAGAGATGGGGTTGAGGCCCACGAGCAGTACTTC.

This clonotype was counted once. The chain carries TRBV2 and TRBJ2-2; possible D gene TRBD1, 8 bases. CDR3 size: 14 residues. The germline V gene encodes CDR1 SNHLY and CDR2 FYNNEI. Trimming left V 9 bases short and J 5 bases short, with 16 bases between. CDR3 nucleotides: TGTGCCAGGGGAGGGACAGGACCAACCGGGGAGCTGTTTTTT. It codes for CARGGTGPTGELFF.

The chain links TRBV3-1 to TRBJ1-5, with D possibly matching TRBD1 (5 bases). The CDR3 is 14 residues long. V was pared by 1 base and J by 5 bases, with 9 bases between. Germline V gene data show CDR1 as LGHDT and CDR2 as YNNKEL (reference sequence). CDR3: CASSQGQRDQPQHF. CDR3 sequence (DNA): TGTGCCAGCAGCCAAGGACAGAGGGATCAGCCCCAGCATTTT.